A single sample is the source of the 2 T cell receptor beta chains below, sequenced in a study of identifying expanded T cells in peripheral blood. TCRdb keeps only in-frame clones here, not all; method: immunoSEQ multiplex PCR. Of 80,000 or so clones in the sample, about 83% were seen once. The sequencing sample was made of blood. The receptors come from a person aged 18 to 69 in good health.

The CDR3 protein is CASSLGVGGDRGEQYF. The CDR3 DNA reads TGCGCCAGCAGCTTGGGAGTTGGAGGAGACAGGGGTGAGCAGTACTTC. This chain connects TRBV5-1 to TRBJ2-7; TRBD1 aligns across 8 bases. CDR1 and CDR2 (germline): SGHRS, YFSETQ. The CDR3 sequence is 16 residues long. With 0 bases clipped from V and 7 bases from J, the junction kept 12 bases outside the gene matches.

This clone was picked up one time. V and J are TRBV7-2 and TRBJ2-3; D might be TRBD2 (6 bases). CDR3 length: 16 residues. V was trimmed by 5 bases and J by 8 bases, leaving 23 bases between them. Germline V CDR1 and CDR2: SGHTA, FQGNSA. CDR3 sequence (DNA): TGTGCCAGCAGCCCGATGTGGCTTTCCTCCGGGGGTACGCAGTATTTT. Encoded protein: CASSPMWLSSGGTQYF.